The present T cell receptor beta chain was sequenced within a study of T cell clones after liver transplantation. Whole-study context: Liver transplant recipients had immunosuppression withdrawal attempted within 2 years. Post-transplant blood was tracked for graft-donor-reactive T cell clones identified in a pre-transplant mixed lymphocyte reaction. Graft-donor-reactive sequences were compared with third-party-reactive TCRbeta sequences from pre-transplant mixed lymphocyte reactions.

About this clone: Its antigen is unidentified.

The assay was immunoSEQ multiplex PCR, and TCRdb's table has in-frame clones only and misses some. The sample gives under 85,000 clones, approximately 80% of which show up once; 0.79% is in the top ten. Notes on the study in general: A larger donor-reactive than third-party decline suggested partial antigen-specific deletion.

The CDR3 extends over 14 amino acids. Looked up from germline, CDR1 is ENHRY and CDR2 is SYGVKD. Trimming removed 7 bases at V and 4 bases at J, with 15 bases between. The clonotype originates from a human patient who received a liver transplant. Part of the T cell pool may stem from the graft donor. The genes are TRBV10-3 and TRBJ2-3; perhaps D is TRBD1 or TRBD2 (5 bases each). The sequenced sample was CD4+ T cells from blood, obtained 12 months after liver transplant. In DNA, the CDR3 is TGTGCCATCACCCCGGGACCTAGCCCAGATACGCAGTATTTT. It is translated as CAITPGPSPDTQYF.